The T cell receptor (beta chain) under discussion was sequenced for a study of shared clonotypes between healthy human individuals (TCRdb year 2020). Notes on the research overall: The cohort comprised two women and three men aged 18 to 49 years. For each donor, three plates each were used for CD4 naive and CD4 memory, two plates were used for CD8 naive, and one plate was used for CD8 memory. The study deeply sequenced blood TCR repertoires of roughly five healthy adults to estimate repertoire size and the extent of clonotype sharing between individuals. Libraries were prepared and TCR repertoires were sequenced by different laboratories using diverse techniques, in order to increase sequencing depth and limit assay-specific biases. Per donor, leukapheresis produced somewhere between about 0.8 and 9 billion PBMCs. Paper-wide results and their limitations: Approximately 5% of naive CD4, around 4% of naive CD8, about 2.4% of memory CD4, and 0.4% of memory CD8 clonotypes were shared across several donors. Naive subsets generally had larger estimated clonotype richness than memory subsets did. Pairwise subsampling led to the expectation that sequencing depth would affect the degree of clonotype sharing among donors. The genetic and exposure-history diversity represented was limited by the small number of donors. Even with the large sequencing depth, rarefaction of the sorted-subset datasets indicated that sequencing was incomplete. Sampling was restricted to blood, and TCR repertoires in tissue are likely to differ from TCR repertoires in blood. Compared with non-shared clonotypes, clonotypes shared by all four sorted-subset donors had higher generation probabilities.

CD8 naive samples were CD45RO-negative cells positively selected for CCR7, giving a CD45RA+CCR7+ population that excluded TemRA cells. Healthy HIV-negative adults with no recently reported acute infections or vaccinations were included as donors. Every donor was a Caucasian adult residing in Nashville, Tennessee, USA. After blood collection by leukapheresis, PBMCs were isolated using Ficoll-Histopaque density gradient centrifugation and then cryopreserved in the vapor phase of liquid nitrogen. Analytical flow cytometry was used to check the purity and quantity of every magnetically sorted T cell population. Genomic DNA was isolated from each sorted fraction and quantified by UV absorbance on a Nanodrop 2000c. Using the deep immunoSEQ assay, TCR CDR3 regions were amplified from genomic DNA by multiplex PCR. For each cell subset, the extracted genomic DNA was distributed evenly across all wells of several immunoSEQ 96-well plates, and each plate served as one replicate. For sorted subsets, roughly 200 ng of genomic DNA, equivalent to roughly 33,000 T cell genomes, went into each replicate PCR. Purified libraries were quantified with a Qubit 3.0 fluorometer, sized on a Bioanalyzer 2100, and re-quantified with the KAPA Library Quantification kit. Every immunoSEQ 96-well plate was sequenced on a separate single-read 150-cycle Illumina NextSeq 550 flow cell. From the authors' description of their analysis: The immunoSEQ output contained only junctional sequences without quality scores, so filtering could not match that applied to full-length reads. To assign V/J genes and CDR3, sequences were annotated using PyIR, a Python wrapper for IgBLAST v1.9, with IMGT germline references. Reads with weak V/J assignments (E-value above 1e-6), missing CDR3, stop codons, out-of-frame junctions, or ambiguous translated residues were removed. V3J clonotypes were defined as sequences sharing the same inferred V gene, J gene, and CDR3 amino acid sequence. Percentage overlap between repertoires was computed as shared unique clonotypes divided by the size of the smaller repertoire. Repertoire richness was assessed with RTK rarefaction, the Chao1 estimator, and Recon v2.1 estimates of unobserved clonotypes. For all TCRbeta clonotypes obtained by the gDNA method from a few donors, generation probabilities were computed with OLGA. As stored in TCRdb, this immuneACCESS dataset retains in-frame rearrangements with V and J assigned. A fraction of the clones does not appear; measured against another copy, unresolved V genes explain less than half of the discrepancy, and the remainder lacks a known reason. The V and J calls and the clone size are those of that table, but D and trimming were determined from the DNA. This sample comprises 2 million to 2.5 million clones, roughly 94% of them detected only once. Jointly, the top ten make up 0.9% to 1.4% of the sample.

Of note for this clone: Its antigen is still unknown. Qualities for individual bases were not recorded, and no much larger clone is one base off.

V was cut back by 0 bases and J by 4 bases, leaving a gap of 0 bases between them. Measured from the cysteine to the phenylalanine, the CDR3 is 11 residues long. CDR3 DNA is the only sequence kept; it has 33 bases, read in frame from the first base. In the germline V gene (reference sequence), CDR1 corresponds to LNHNV and CDR2 to YYDKDF. The sequencing input was naive CD8+ T cells sorted from blood. The sample's cell subset or site label is to be understood as: CD45RA+CCR7+. In this chain, TRBV15 is recombined with TRBJ2-5, with the D gene not clear enough to name. This sequence originates from a man between 18 and 29 years old in good health. DNA sequence: TGTGCCACCAGCAGAGAAGAGACCCAGTACTTC. This sequence encodes CATSREETQYF.